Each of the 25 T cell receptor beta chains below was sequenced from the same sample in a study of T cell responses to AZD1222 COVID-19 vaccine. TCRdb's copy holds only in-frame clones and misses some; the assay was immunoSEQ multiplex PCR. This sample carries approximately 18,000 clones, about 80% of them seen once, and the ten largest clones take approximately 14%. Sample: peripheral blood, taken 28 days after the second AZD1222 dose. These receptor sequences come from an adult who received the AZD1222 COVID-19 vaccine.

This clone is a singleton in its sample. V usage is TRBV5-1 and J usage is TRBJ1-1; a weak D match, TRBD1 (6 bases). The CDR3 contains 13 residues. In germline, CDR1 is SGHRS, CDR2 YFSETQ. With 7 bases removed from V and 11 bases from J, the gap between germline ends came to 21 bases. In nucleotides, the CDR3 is TGCGCCAGCTTCCCCGGGACATCCGGGAGGGCTTTCTTT. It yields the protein CASFPGTSGRAFF.

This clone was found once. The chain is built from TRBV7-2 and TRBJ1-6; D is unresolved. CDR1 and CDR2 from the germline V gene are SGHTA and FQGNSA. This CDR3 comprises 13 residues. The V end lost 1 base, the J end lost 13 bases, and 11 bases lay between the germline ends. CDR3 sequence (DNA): TGTGCCAGCAGCTTAGTGGGTGGGGAGCCCCTCCACTTT. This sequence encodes CASSLVGGEPLHF. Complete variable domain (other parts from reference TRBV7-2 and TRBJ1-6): GAGVSQSPSNKVTEKGKDVELRCDPISGHTALYWYRQSLGQGLEFLIYFQGNSAPDKSGLPSDRFSAERTGGSVSTLTIQRTQQEDSAVYLCASSLVGGEPLHFGNGTRLTVT.

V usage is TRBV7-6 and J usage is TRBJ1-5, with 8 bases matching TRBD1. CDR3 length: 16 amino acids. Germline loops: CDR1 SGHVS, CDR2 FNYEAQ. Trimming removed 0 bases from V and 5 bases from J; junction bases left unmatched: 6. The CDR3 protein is CASSLALAGGHQPQHF. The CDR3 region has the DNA TGTGCCAGCAGCTTAGCGTTGGCAGGGGGCCATCAGCCCCAGCATTTT. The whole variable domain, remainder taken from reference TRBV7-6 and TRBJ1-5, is GAGVSQSPRYKVTKRGQDVALRCDPISGHVSLYWYRQALGQGPEFLTYFNYEAQQDKSGLPNDRFSAERPEGSISTLTIQRTEQRDSAMYRCASSLALAGGHQPQHFGDGTRLSIL.

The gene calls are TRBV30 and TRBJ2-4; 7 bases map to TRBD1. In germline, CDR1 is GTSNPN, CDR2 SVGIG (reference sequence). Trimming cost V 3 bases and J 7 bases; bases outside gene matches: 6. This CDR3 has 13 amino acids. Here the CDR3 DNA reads TGTGCCTGGAGAACAGGGGAATCGAACATTCAGTACTTC. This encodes CAWRTGESNIQYF.

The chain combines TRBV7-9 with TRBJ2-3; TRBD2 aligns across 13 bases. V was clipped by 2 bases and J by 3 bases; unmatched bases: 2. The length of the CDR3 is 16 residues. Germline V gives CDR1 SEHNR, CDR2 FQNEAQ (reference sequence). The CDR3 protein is CASSLTSGGVTDTQYF. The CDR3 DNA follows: TGTGCCAGCAGCTTAACTAGCGGGGGGGTGACAGATACGCAGTATTTT.

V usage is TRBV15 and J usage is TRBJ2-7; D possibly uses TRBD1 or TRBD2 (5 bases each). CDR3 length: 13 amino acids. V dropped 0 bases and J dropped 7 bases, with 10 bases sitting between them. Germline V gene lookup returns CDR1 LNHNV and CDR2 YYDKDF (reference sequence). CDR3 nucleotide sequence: TGTGCCACCAGCAGAGATTTGGGGGATGAGCAGTACTTC. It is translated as CATSRDLGDEQYF.

The chain's CDR3 is CASSPTISTEAFF. CDR3 nucleotides: TGTGCCAGCAGCCCCACAATAAGCACTGAAGCTTTCTTT. The chain recombines TRBV11-2 with TRBJ1-1; D uncertain. With 5 bases removed from V and 4 bases from J, the gap between germline ends came to 11 bases. The CDR3 totals 13 residues. Per the germline V gene, CDR1 is SGHAT and CDR2 is FQNNGV.

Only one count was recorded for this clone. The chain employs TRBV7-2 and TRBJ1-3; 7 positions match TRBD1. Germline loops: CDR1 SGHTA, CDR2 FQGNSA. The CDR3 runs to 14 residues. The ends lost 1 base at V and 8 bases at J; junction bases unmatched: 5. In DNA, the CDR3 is TGTGCCAGCAGCTTAGAGGGGGACAGCCACACCATATATTTT. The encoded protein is CASSLEGDSHTIYF.

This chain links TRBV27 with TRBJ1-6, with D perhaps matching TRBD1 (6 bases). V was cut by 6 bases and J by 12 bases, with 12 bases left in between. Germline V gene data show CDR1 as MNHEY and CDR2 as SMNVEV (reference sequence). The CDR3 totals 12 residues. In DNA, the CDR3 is TGTGCCAGCAGCCAACAGGGTTTACCCCTCCACTTT. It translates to CASSQQGLPLHF.

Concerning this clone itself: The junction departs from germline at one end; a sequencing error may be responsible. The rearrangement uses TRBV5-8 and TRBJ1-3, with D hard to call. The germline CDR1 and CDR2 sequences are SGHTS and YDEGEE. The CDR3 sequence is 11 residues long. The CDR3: CASSLAHTIYF. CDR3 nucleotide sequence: TGTGCCAGCAGTTTGGCGCACACCATATATTTT.

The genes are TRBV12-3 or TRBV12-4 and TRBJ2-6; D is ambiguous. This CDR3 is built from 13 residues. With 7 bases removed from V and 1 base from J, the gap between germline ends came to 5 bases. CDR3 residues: CASKASGANVLTF. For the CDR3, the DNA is TGTGCCAGCAAGGCATCTGGGGCCAACGTCCTGACTTTC.

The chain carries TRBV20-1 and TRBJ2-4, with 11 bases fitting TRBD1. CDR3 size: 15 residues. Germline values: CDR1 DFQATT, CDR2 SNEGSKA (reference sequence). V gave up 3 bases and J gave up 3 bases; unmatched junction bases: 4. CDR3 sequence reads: CSASEGQGVKNIQYF. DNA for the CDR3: TGCAGTGCTAGTGAGGGACAGGGGGTCAAAAACATTCAGTACTTC.

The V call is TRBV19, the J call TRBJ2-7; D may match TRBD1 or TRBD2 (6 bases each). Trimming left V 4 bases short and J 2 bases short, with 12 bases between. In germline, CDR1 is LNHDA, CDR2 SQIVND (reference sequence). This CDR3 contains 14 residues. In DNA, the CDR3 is TGTGCCAGTAGTAGGAGGGGGGAAACCTACGAGCAGTACTTC. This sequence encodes CASSRRGETYEQYF.

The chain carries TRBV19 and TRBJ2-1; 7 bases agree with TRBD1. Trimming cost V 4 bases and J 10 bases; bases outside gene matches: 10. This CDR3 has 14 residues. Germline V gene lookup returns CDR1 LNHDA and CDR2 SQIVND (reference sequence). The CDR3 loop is CASSTRTGRREQFF. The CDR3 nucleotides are TGTGCCAGTAGTACCCGGACAGGCCGAAGGGAGCAGTTCTTC.

The CDR3 region is CASSLSGAGSEAFF. CDR3 bases: TGTGCCAGCAGCTTATCAGGGGCTGGATCTGAAGCTTTCTTT. The V and J genes are TRBV11-2 and TRBJ1-1, with D perhaps matching TRBD1 (6 bases). The CDR3 covers 14 residues. V was shortened by 2 bases and J by 6 bases, with 13 bases between the two germline ends. Germline CDR1 is SGHAT and CDR2 is FQNNGV.

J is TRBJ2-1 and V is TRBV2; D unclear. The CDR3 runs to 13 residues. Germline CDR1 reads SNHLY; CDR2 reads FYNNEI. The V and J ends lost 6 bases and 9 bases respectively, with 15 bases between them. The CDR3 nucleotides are TGTGCCAGCAGGGCAGGTTCGATCGGTGAGCAGTTCTTC. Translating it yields CASRAGSIGEQFF.

The CDR3 DNA is TGTGCCAGCAGCTTAGGGCAGGGCCATGGCTACACCTTC. Its protein product is CASSLGQGHGYTF. The chain joins TRBV7-2 to TRBJ1-2; TRBD1 might be the D (5 bases). Germline CDR1 is SGHTA and CDR2 is FQGNSA. The V end lost 1 base, the J end lost 6 bases, and 9 bases lay between the germline ends. The CDR3 has 13 residues.

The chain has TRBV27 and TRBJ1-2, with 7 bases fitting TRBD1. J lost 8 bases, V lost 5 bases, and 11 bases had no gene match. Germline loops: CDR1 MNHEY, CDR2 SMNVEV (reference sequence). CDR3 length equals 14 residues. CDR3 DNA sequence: TGTGCCAGCAGTACGCAGTCAGGGGGGGGAGGCTACACCTTC. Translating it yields CASSTQSGGGGYTF.

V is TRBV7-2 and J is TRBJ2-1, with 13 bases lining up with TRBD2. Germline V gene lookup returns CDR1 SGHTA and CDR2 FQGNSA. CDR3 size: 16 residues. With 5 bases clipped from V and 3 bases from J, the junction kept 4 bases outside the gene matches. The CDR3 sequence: CASSPRTSGGYNEQFF. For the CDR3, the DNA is TGTGCCAGCAGCCCCCGGACTAGCGGGGGCTACAATGAGCAGTTCTTC.

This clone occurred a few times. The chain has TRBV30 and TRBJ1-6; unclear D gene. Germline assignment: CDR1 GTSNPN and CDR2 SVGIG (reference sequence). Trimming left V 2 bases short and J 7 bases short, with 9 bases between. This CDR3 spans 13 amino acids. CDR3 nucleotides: TGTGCCTGGAGTTTAGTAGTGAATTCACCCCTCCACTTT. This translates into CAWSLVVNSPLHF.

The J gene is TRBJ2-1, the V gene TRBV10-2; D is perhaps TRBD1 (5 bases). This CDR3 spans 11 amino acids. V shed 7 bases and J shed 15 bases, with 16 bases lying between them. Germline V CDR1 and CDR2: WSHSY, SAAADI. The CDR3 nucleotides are TGCGCCAGCATGAGTGGGGCAGAGAGGTTCTTC. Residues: CASMSGAERFF.

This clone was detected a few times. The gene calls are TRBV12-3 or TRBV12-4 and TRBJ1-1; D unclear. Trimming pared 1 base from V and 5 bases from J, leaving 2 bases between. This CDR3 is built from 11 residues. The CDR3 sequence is CASSLGTEAFF. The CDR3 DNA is TGTGCCAGCAGTTTAGGAACTGAAGCTTTCTTT.

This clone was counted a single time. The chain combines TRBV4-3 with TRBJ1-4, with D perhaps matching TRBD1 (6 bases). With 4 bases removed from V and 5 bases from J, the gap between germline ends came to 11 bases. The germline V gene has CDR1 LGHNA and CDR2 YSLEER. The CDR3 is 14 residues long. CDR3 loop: CASSPGGGNEKLFF. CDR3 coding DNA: TGCGCCAGCAGCCCTGGAGGGGGGAATGAAAAACTGTTTTTT.

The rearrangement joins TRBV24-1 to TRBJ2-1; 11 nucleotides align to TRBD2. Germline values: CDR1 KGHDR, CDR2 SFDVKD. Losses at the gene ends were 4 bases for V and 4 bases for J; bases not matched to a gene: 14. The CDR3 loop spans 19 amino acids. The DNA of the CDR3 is TGTGCCACCAGTGAAGCGGGGGGAACTAGCGGGGGATTTTACAATGAGCAGTTCTTC. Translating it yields CATSEAGGTSGGFYNEQFF.

CDR3 residues: CASTPGTGNHEQYF. CDR3 sequence (DNA): TGTGCCAGTACTCCCGGGACAGGGAATCACGAGCAGTACTTC. The genes are TRBV19 and TRBJ2-7, with 9 nucleotides matching TRBD1. Germline V gives CDR1 LNHDA, CDR2 SQIVND (reference sequence). The CDR3 totals 14 residues. The trim removed 7 bases at V and 5 bases at J, leaving 9 bases unmatched.